A selection of T cell receptor beta chains follows, all from one sample in a study of blood T cell repertoires in COVID-19. Using immunoSEQ multiplex PCR, the repertoire was profiled, and TCRdb retains in-frame clones only, with some absent. The data contain about 300,000 clones, around nine tenths of them singletons. Sequencing used peripheral blood. Receptors originate from a woman aged 30 to 39 with COVID-19, enrolled during active disease. CDR3s include the opening cysteine and the closing phenylalanine or tryptophan. Fields, in order: J gene, V gene, D gene, clone size, CDR3 protein, CDR3 DNA. A D gene is named only where the DNA matches it firmly. Rows may omit the clone size; those that give it use once, few, many or a size class.

>TRBJ1-4|TRBV5-1|TRBD1|-
CASSRRGQAATNEKLFF
TGCGCCAGCAGCAGACGGGGACAGGCAGCAACTAATGAAAAACTGTTTTTT
>TRBJ1-2|TRBV7-2|TRBD1|-
CASSLALTGVGGYTF
TGTGCCAGCAGCTTAGCTCTAACAGGGGTCGGTGGCTACACCTTC
>TRBJ1-2|TRBV29-1|-|once
CSVARGAGYTF
TGCAGCGTTGCCAGGGGCGCCGGCTACACCTTC
>TRBJ1-1|TRBV9|TRBD1|-
CASSALTGEVTEAFF
TGTGCCAGCAGCGCCTTAACAGGGGAGGTCACTGAAGCTTTCTTT
>TRBJ2-1|TRBV5-1|-|-
CASSSDAHIDGEQFF
TGCGCCAGCAGCTCTGACGCCCACATCGACGGGGAGCAGTTCTTC
>TRBJ2-5|TRBV3-1/TRBV3-2|TRBD1|-
CASSQIGTGAGGETQYF
TGTGCCAGCAGCCAAATTGGTACAGGGGCAGGAGGAGAGACCCAGTACTTC
>TRBJ2-5|TRBV21-1|-|-
CASSKVTVRRETQYF
TGTGCCAGCAGCAAAGTCACAGTCCGGAGGGAGACCCAGTACTTC
>TRBJ2-1|TRBV7-2|TRBD2|-
CASSSSGGSYNEQFF
TGTGCCAGCAGCTCCTCCGGGGGGTCGTACAATGAGCAGTTCTTC
>TRBJ1-1|TRBV29-1|TRBD1|-
CSVRDRRDTEAFF
TGCAGCGTTAGGGACAGGAGGGACACTGAAGCTTTCTTT
>TRBJ1-4|TRBV5-6|-|-
CASSYRPREKLFF
TGTGCCAGCAGCTACAGACCCCGAGAAAAACTGTTTTTT
>TRBJ2-7|TRBV6-6|TRBD1|-
CASRGQGSSYEQYF
TGTGCCAGCAGGGGACAGGGTAGCTCCTACGAGCAGTACTTC
>TRBJ2-5|TRBV5-1|TRBD1|-
CASSFLGMGKGAQETQYF
TGCGCCAGCAGCTTTTTAGGGATGGGTAAGGGGGCGCAGGAGACCCAGTACTTC
>TRBJ1-1|TRBV18|TRBD1|once
CASSLSGQLNTEAFF
TGTGCCAGCTCACTTTCGGGACAGCTGAACACTGAAGCTTTCTTT
>TRBJ1-5|TRBV28|TRBD1|-
CASSLSGTGAQPQHF
TGTGCCAGCAGTCTCTCCGGGACAGGGGCTCAGCCCCAGCATTTT
>TRBJ2-6|TRBV10-1|TRBD1|-
CASNPGQGSGANVLTF
TGCGCCAGCAACCCGGGACAGGGTTCTGGGGCCAACGTCCTGACTTTC
>TRBJ1-2|TRBV5-4|TRBD1|once
CASSSPTGTGSGYTF
TGTGCCAGCAGCTCGCCGACCGGGACAGGCTCTGGCTACACCTTC
>TRBJ1-1|TRBV20-1|-|-
CSARVGLEAFF
TGCAGTGCTAGAGTGGGACTCGAAGCTTTCTTT
>TRBJ2-2|TRBV7-3|-|few
CASSPREAGELFF
TGTGCCAGCAGCCCCAGGGAAGCCGGGGAGCTGTTTTTT
>TRBJ2-2|TRBV7-9|TRBD2|-
CASSLTRGGLGELFF
TGTGCCAGCAGCTTGACGCGGGGGGGCCTCGGGGAGCTGTTTTTT
>TRBJ1-4|TRBV7-9|-|-
CASSLVGGKKLFF
TGTGCCAGCAGCTTAGTCGGGGGGAAGAAACTGTTTTTT
>TRBJ2-2|TRBV18|TRBD1|once
CASSPWPRDRGKDGELFF
TGTGCCAGCTCACCATGGCCGAGGGACAGGGGAAAGGACGGGGAGCTGTTTTTT
>TRBJ2-1|TRBV7-9|-|few
CASSFSRRGSYNEQFF
TGTGCCAGCAGCTTTAGTAGGCGAGGCTCCTACAATGAGCAGTTCTTC
>TRBJ2-7|TRBV6-2/TRBV6-3|TRBD2|-
CASSNPTSGPTGEQYF
TGTGCCAGCAGTAACCCGACTAGCGGGCCAACGGGGGAGCAGTACTTC
>TRBJ2-3|TRBV5-1|-|once
CASSLGAFTDTQYF
TGCGCCAGCAGCTTGGGGGCGTTCACAGATACGCAGTATTTT
>TRBJ2-5|TRBV7-9|TRBD2|once
CASSPGGGQETQYF
TGTGCCAGCAGCCCGGGGGGTGGCCAAGAGACCCAGTACTTC
>TRBJ1-1|TRBV4-2|TRBD1|-
CASSQPGQPLNTEAFF
TGTGCCAGCAGCCAGCCGGGACAGCCCCTGAACACTGAAGCTTTCTTT
>TRBJ2-5|TRBV7-2|-|few
CASSLPPYIETQYF
TGTGCCAGCAGCTTGCCACCCTATATCGAGACCCAGTACTTC
>TRBJ1-1|TRBV5-4|-|-
CASSPIVATGFRTEAFF
TGTGCCAGCAGCCCTATTGTCGCAACAGGGTTTCGCACTGAAGCTTTCTTT
>TRBJ2-2|TRBV7-2|-|-
CASSFQGGAGTGELFF
TGTGCCAGCAGCTTCCAGGGCGGGGCGGGCACCGGGGAGCTGTTTTTT
>TRBJ2-3|TRBV3-1/TRBV3-2|TRBD2|-
CASSHLLAPNTQYF
TGTGCCAGCAGCCACCTACTAGCGCCAAATACGCAGTATTTT
>TRBJ1-2|TRBV19|TRBD1|-
CASVGQGGYGYTF
TGTGCCAGTGTTGGACAGGGGGGCTATGGCTACACCTTC
>TRBJ2-7|TRBV5-8|TRBD1|-
CASSRVRQGGHEQYF
TGTGCCAGCAGCAGGGTGAGACAGGGGGGCCACGAGCAGTACTTC
>TRBJ1-5|TRBV24-1|-|-
CATSETGSDQPQHF
TGTGCCACCAGTGAAACAGGGTCCGATCAGCCCCAGCATTTT
>TRBJ2-7|TRBV2|-|-
CASKVTEEQYF
TGTGCCAGCAAGGTCACAGAAGAGCAGTACTTC
>TRBJ1-6|TRBV6-5|TRBD1|-
CASSPGTGDPLHF
TGTGCCAGCAGTCCCGGGACAGGGGATCCCCTCCACTTT
>TRBJ1-4|TRBV3-1/TRBV3-2|-|-
CASSQGWGGVEKLFF
TGTGCCAGCAGCCAAGGATGGGGGGGCGTTGAAAAACTGTTTTTT
>TRBJ1-5|TRBV4-1|-|few
CASSQDAQGRQPQHF
TGCGCCAGCAGCCAAGACGCCCAGGGGCGACAGCCCCAGCATTTT
>TRBJ1-1|TRBV27|-|-
CASSSLSSQGPAFF
TGTGCCAGCAGTTCACTCTCATCTCAGGGGCCTGCTTTCTTT
>TRBJ1-2|TRBV5-1|TRBD1|-
CASSFRQGNGYTF
TGCGCCAGCAGCTTCCGACAGGGGAATGGCTACACCTTC
>TRBJ1-2|TRBV2|TRBD1|-
CASSLTGVGYTF
TGTGCCAGCAGTTTGACAGGGGTTGGCTACACCTTC
>TRBJ1-2|TRBV5-1|-|once
CASSLELGQYGYTF
TGCGCCAGCAGCTTGGAATTGGGACAATATGGCTACACCTTC
>TRBJ2-5|TRBV5-1|TRBD1|-
CASSWGRTGRETQYF
TGCGCCAGCAGCTGGGGCCGGACAGGTCGCGAGACCCAGTACTTC
>TRBJ1-1|TRBV9|-|-
CASSVDRAGTEAFF
TGTGCCAGCAGCGTAGACAGGGCTGGTACTGAAGCTTTCTTT
>TRBJ2-3|TRBV27|-|-
CASSFSVRVTDTQYF
TGTGCCAGCAGTTTTAGCGTTCGGGTCACAGATACGCAGTATTTT
>TRBJ1-2|TRBV6-2/TRBV6-3|-|-
CASSNRDGYTF
TGTGCCAGCAGTAACAGGGACGGCTACACCTTC
>TRBJ2-1|TRBV4-1|TRBD1|once
CASSPGQGAYNEQFF
TGCGCCAGCAGCCCCGGACAGGGGGCTTACAATGAGCAGTTCTTC
>TRBJ1-1|TRBV7-9|-|-
CASSLDRVANTEAFF
TGTGCCAGCAGCTTAGACAGAGTTGCGAACACTGAAGCTTTCTTT
>TRBJ1-4|TRBV5-5|-|-
CASSLGLTGTNEKLFF
TGTGCCAGCAGCCTTGGGCTGACAGGTACAAATGAAAAACTGTTTTTT
>TRBJ2-7|TRBV30|TRBD2|-
CAWSPSGGTYEQYF
TGTGCCTGGAGCCCCTCGGGGGGAACCTACGAGCAGTACTTC
>TRBJ1-3|TRBV29-1|-|once
CSVGVSSGNTIYF
TGCAGCGTTGGCGTGAGCTCTGGAAACACCATATATTTT
>TRBJ1-6|TRBV4-3|-|-
CASSQGAQNSPLHF
TGCGCCAGCAGCCAAGGAGCGCAGAATTCACCCCTCCACTTT
>TRBJ1-2|TRBV10-3|-|-
CAISDKEGLDGYTF
TGTGCCATCAGTGATAAGGAGGGGCTGGATGGCTACACCTTC
>TRBJ2-5|TRBV7-6|-|-
CASSYGTSGWAQYF
TGTGCCAGCAGCTACGGGACTTCTGGTTGGGCCCAGTACTTC
>TRBJ2-1|TRBV9|TRBD2|-
CASSGEGRGVSNEQFF
TGTGCCAGCAGCGGAGAGGGGCGGGGGGTCTCCAATGAGCAGTTCTTC